The 7 T cell receptor beta chains in this list originate from one sample, sequenced in a study of blood T cell repertoires in COVID-19. Here immunoSEQ multiplex PCR was the method, and the copy in TCRdb shows in-frame clones only, minus some. The table lists under 25,000 clones, 75% to 90% of them singletons. The sequenced sample was peripheral blood. These receptors were taken from an elderly man with active or convalescent COVID-19.

The chain carries TRBV24-1 and TRBJ2-2; 9 nucleotides align to TRBD1. Per the germline V gene, CDR1 is KGHDR and CDR2 is SFDVKD. Trimming cost V 4 bases and J 7 bases; bases outside gene matches: 9. The CDR3 sequence is 16 residues long. CDR3 loop: CATSDHRDRVSGELFF. DNA for the CDR3: TGTGCCACCAGTGACCACAGGGACAGGGTTAGCGGGGAGCTGTTTTTT.

By sample share, this clone is medium-sized (0.01 to 0.1%). V and J are TRBV5-6 and TRBJ1-5; perhaps TRBD1 as D (6 bases). Trimming removed 4 bases from V and 5 bases from J, with 19 bases in between. The length of the CDR3 is 16 residues. Germline CDR1 SGHDT, CDR2 YYEEEE. Here the CDR3 reads CASSLTESGVDQPQHF. CDR3 nucleotides: TGTGCCAGCAGCCTCACCGAGTCAGGGGTTGATCAGCCCCAGCATTTT.

V gene TRBV3-1 (or the pseudogene TRBV3-2) combines with J gene TRBJ2-2; 7 bases are shared with TRBD1. Per germline, CDR1 LGHDT and CDR2 YNNKEL (reference sequence). This CDR3 is 17 amino acids long. Trimming cost V 0 bases and J 1 base; bases outside gene matches: 5. Written as DNA, the CDR3 is TGTGCCAGCAGCCAAGATGGGGGACAGCAGAACACCGGGGAGCTGTTTTTT. Translation: CASSQDGGQQNTGELFF.

This clone was counted a few times. V and J are TRBV5-1 and TRBJ2-7; D might be TRBD2 (6 bases). Germline CDR1 reads SGHRS; CDR2 reads YFSETQ. The germline V and J ends were trimmed by 4 bases and 1 base, with 9 bases remaining between them. The CDR3 covers 13 residues. The CDR3 reads CASSTGLSYEQYF. The CDR3 nucleotides read TGCGCCAGCAGCACTGGACTATCCTACGAGCAGTACTTC.

Here the CDR3 reads CASSLVVDEKLFF. The DNA of the CDR3 is TGTGCCAGCAGCTTAGTAGTGGATGAAAAACTGTTTTTT. V usage is TRBV7-2 and J usage is TRBJ1-4; D is undetermined. This CDR3 is 13 amino acids long. CDR1 is SGHTA, CDR2 FQGNSA, per germline. V shed 1 base and J shed 6 bases, with 6 bases lying between them.

This rearrangement joins TRBV7-9 to TRBJ2-1, with D perhaps TRBD1 (6 bases). Trimming removed 3 bases from V and 9 bases from J, with 12 bases in between. The CDR3 is 13 amino acids. Germline values: CDR1 SEHNR, CDR2 FQNEAQ (reference sequence). The CDR3 loop is CASSFSGRGEQFF. In nucleotides, the CDR3 is TGTGCCAGCAGCTTTTCCGGCAGGGGTGAGCAGTTCTTC.

The chain is built from TRBV7-9 and TRBJ1-3, with TRBD1 identical over 10 bases. The junction had 8 bases not matched to a gene; V was cut back by 5 bases and J by 4 bases. The CDR3 consists of 16 residues. Per germline, CDR1 SEHNR and CDR2 FQNEAQ (reference sequence). CDR3 protein: CASSIPGQGKGNTIYF. In DNA form, the CDR3 reads TGTGCCAGCAGCATCCCGGGACAGGGGAAAGGAAACACCATATATTTT.